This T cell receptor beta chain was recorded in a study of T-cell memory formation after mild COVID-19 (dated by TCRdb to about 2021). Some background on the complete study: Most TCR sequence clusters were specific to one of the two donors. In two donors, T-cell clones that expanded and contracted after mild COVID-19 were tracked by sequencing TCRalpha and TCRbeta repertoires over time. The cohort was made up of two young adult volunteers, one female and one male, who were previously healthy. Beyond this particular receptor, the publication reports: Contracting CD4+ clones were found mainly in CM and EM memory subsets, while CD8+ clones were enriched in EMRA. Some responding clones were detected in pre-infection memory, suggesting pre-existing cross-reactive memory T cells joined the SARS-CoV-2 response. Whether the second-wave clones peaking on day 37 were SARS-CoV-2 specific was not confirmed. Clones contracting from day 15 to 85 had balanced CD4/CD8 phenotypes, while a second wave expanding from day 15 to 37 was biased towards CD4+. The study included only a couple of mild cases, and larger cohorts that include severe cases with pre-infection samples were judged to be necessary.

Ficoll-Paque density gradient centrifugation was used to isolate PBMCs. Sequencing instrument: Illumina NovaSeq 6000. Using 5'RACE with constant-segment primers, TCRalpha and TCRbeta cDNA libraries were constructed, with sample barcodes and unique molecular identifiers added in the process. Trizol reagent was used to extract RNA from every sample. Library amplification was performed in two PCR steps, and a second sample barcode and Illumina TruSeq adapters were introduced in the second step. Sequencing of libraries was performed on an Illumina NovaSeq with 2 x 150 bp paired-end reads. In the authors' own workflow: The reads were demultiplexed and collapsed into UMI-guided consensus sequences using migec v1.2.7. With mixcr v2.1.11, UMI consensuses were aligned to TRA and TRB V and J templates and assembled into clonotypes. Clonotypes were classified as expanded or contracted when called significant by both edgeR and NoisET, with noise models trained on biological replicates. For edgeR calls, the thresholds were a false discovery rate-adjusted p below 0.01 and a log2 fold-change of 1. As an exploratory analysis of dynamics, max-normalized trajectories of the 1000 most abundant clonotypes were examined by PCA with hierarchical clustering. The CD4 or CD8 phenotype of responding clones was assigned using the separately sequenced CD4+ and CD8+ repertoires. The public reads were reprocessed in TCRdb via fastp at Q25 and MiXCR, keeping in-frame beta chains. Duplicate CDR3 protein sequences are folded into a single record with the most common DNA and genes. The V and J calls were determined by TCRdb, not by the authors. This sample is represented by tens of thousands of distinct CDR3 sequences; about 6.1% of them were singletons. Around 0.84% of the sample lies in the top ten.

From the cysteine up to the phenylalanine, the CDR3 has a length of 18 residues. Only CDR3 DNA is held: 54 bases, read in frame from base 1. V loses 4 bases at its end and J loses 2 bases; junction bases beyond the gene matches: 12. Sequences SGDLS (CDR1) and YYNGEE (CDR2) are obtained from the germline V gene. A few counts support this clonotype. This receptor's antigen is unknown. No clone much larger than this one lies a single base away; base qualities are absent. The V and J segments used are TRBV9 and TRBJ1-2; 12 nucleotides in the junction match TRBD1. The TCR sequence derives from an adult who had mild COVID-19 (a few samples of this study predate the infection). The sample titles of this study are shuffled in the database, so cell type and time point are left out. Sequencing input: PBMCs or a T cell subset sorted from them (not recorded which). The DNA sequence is TGTGCCAGCAGCTCTCCTACCGGGGACAGGGGGCGGAACTATGGCTACACCTTC. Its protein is CASSSPTGDRGRNYGYTF.